Presented here are 12 T cell receptor beta chains from one specimen sequenced in a study of multiple sclerosis patients with progressive multifocal leukoencephalopathy. Generated by immunoSEQ multiplex PCR, the TCRdb table keeps only in-frame clones and is missing some. The table lists approximately 27,000 clones, around nine tenths of them singletons. Time point here: before natalizumab initiation. The specimen was PBMCs. The receptors stem from a human donor with multiple sclerosis.

The chain joins TRBV6-6 to TRBJ1-2; the D gene is possibly TRBD1 (5 bases). Germline V CDR1 and CDR2: MNHNY, SVGAGI (reference sequence). V lost 2 bases and J lost 4, with 14 bases in between. The CDR3 covers 15 residues. The CDR3 region has the DNA TGTGCCAGCAGTTACACCCCTACCGGGGGCTATGGCTACACCTTC. It specifies CASSYTPTGGYGYTF.

The genes are TRBV19 and TRBJ2-2; D possibly corresponds to TRBD1 (5 bases). Germline-derived CDR1 and CDR2 are LNHDA and SQIVND (reference sequence). This CDR3 is built from 15 residues. The germline V and J ends were trimmed by 4 bases and 0 bases, with 9 bases remaining between them. The CDR3 region has the DNA TGTGCCAGTAGTAGTGCAGGGACGAACACCGGGGAGCTGTTTTTT. It codes for CASSSAGTNTGELFF.

The gene calls are TRBV14 and TRBJ2-2; D is undetermined. Germline V gives CDR1 SGHDN, CDR2 FVKESK. The CDR3 has 12 residues. V was cut by 0 bases and J by 6 bases, with 2 bases left in between. As DNA, the CDR3 is TGTGCCAGCAGCCAAGAACCCGGGGAGCTGTTTTTT. Translation: CASSQEPGELFF.

The chain combines TRBV5-5 with TRBJ1-4, with 7 nucleotides matching TRBD1. Trimming at V came to 4 bases and at J to 4 bases, leaving 7 bases not matched to a gene. Germline V gene sequence: CDR1 SGHKS, CDR2 YYEKEE (reference sequence). The CDR3 spans 15 residues. In DNA form, the CDR3 reads TGTGCCAGCAGCATAGGGACAGTTAATAATGAAAAACTGTTTTTT. This translates into CASSIGTVNNEKLFF.

The V call is TRBV5-6, the J call TRBJ1-6; D is possibly TRBD1 (6 bases). This CDR3 contains 18 residues. Germline V lookup: CDR1 SGHDT, CDR2 YYEEEE. The V end was cut by 4 bases, the J end by 0 bases, with 17 bases between. The CDR3 DNA is TGTGCCAGCAGCACCCGGGGGCGTAGGAGCTCCTATAATTCACCCCTCCACTTT. Residues: CASSTRGRRSSYNSPLHF.

The genes are TRBV5-1 and TRBJ2-7; tentative D call: TRBD2 (6 bases). V was shortened by 0 bases and J by 4 bases, with 20 bases between the two germline ends. Germline values: CDR1 SGHRS, CDR2 YFSETQ. CDR3 size: 17 residues. CDR3 nucleotide sequence: TGCGCCAGCAGCTTGGGGGGTAGGCTAGCGCTTGGGTACGAGCAGTACTTC. This gives the protein CASSLGGRLALGYEQYF.

The V gene is TRBV11-2, the J gene TRBJ2-3, with 9 bases fitting TRBD1. The CDR3 is 15 amino acids. V dropped 3 bases and J dropped 4; count of bases not matched to a gene: 5. Germline V gene sequence: CDR1 SGHAT, CDR2 FQNNGV. Here the CDR3 DNA reads TGTGCCAGCAGCTTGGGGACAGGGAGGTCAGATACGCAGTATTTT. Its translation is CASSLGTGRSDTQYF.

The rearrangement links TRBV28 to TRBJ1-1, with 7 bases fitting TRBD1. The CDR3 is 15 residues long. The V and J ends lost 4 bases and 0 bases, in that order; junction bases with no gene match: 5. Germline CDR1 and CDR2: MDHEN and SYDVKM. The CDR3: CASSSDRDMNTEAFF. The CDR3 DNA follows: TGTGCCAGCAGTTCAGACAGGGACATGAACACTGAAGCTTTCTTT.

This rearrangement joins TRBV5-4 to TRBJ2-7; D may be TRBD2 (6 bases). Between the trimmed V and J ends, which lost 4 bases and 0 bases, there was a span of 14 bases. The CDR3 has 15 amino acids. Germline CDR1 reads SGHNT; CDR2 reads YYREEE (reference sequence). The CDR3 here is CASSPPGRSSYEQYF. As DNA, the CDR3 is TGTGCCAGCAGCCCGCCGGGGAGGAGCTCCTACGAGCAGTACTTC.

This chain uses TRBV7-9 with TRBJ1-1; D perhaps matches TRBD1 (5 bases). The CDR3 runs to 13 residues. The ends were cut back, 5 bases at V and 4 bases at J, with 11 bases in the middle. Germline V lookup: CDR1 SEHNR, CDR2 FQNEAQ (reference sequence). The CDR3 nucleotides read TGTGCCAGCAGCGGGCAGGGTGGCACTGAAGCTTTCTTT. It is translated as CASSGQGGTEAFF.

This clone was picked up one time. V gene TRBV11-2 combines with J gene TRBJ2-7, with TRBD1 matching 10 bases. Germline lookup yields CDR1 SGHAT and CDR2 FQNNGV. J was trimmed by 2 bases and V by 1 base; bases with no gene match: 14. CDR3 length: 19 amino acids. This CDR3 reads CASSLGITLFGQGAYEQYF. The CDR3 nucleotides read TGTGCCAGCAGCTTAGGAATCACCTTGTTTGGACAGGGGGCCTACGAGCAGTACTTC. Using reference TRBV11-2 and TRBJ2-7 for the parts outside the CDR3, the full variable domain is EAGVAQSPRYKIIEKRQSVAFWCNPISGHATLYWYQQILGQGPKLLIQFQNNGVVDDSQLPKDRFSAERLKGVDSTLKIQPAKLEDSAVYLCASSLGITLFGQGAYEQYFGPGTRLTVT.

The chain uses TRBV6-4 and TRBJ1-1, with a tentative D call TRBD1 (5 bases). The germline gives CDR1 MRHNA, CDR2 SNTAGT. The CDR3 length is 13 residues. The V end was cut by 4 bases, the J end by 1 base, with 7 bases between. This chain's CDR3 is CASSVDRNTEAFF. CDR3 nucleotide sequence: TGTGCCAGCAGTGTTGACAGGAACACTGAAGCTTTCTTT.